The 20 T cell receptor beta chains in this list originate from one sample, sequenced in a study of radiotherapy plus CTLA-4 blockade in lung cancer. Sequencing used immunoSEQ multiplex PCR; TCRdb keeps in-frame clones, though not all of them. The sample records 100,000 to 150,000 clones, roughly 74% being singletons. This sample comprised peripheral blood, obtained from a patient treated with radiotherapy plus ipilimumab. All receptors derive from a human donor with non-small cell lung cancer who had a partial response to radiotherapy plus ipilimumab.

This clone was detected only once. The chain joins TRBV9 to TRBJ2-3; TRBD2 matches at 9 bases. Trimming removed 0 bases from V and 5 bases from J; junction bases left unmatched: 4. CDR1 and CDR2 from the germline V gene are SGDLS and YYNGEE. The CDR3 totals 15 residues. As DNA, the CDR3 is TGTGCCAGCAGCGTAGAGGCAGCGGGAGGAGATACGCAGTATTTT. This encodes CASSVEAAGGDTQYF.

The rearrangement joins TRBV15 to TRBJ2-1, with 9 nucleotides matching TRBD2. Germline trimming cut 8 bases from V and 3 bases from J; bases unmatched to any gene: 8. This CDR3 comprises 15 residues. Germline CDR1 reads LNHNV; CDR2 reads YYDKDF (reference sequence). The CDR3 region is CATGKTSGFYNEQFF. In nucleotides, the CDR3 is TGTGCCACCGGCAAGACTAGCGGATTCTACAATGAGCAGTTCTTC.

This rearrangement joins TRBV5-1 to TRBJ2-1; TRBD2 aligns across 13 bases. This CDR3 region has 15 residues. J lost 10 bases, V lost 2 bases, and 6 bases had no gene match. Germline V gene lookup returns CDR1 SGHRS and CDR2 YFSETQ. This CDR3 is CASSLLAGGPVEQFF. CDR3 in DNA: TGCGCCAGCAGCTTACTAGCGGGAGGGCCCGTAGAGCAGTTCTTC.

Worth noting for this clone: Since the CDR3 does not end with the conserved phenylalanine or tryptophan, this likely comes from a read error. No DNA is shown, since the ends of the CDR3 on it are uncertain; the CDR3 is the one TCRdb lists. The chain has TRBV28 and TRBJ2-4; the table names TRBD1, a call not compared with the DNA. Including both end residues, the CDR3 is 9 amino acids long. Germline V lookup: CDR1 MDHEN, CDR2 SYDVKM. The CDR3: CASKRGGWS.

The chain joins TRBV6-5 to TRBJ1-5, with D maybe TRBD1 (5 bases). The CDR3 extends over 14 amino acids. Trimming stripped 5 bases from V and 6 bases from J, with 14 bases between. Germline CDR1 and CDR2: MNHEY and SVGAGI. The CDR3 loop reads CASSESTGAQPQHF. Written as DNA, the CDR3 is TGTGCCAGCAGTGAAAGTACAGGAGCTCAGCCCCAGCATTTT.

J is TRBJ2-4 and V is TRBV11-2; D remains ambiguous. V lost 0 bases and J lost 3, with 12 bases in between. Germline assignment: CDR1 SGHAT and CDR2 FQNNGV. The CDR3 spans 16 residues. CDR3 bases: TGTGCCAGCAGCTTAGATCCCGCAGGATTCAAAAACATTCAGTACTTC. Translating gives CASSLDPAGFKNIQYF.

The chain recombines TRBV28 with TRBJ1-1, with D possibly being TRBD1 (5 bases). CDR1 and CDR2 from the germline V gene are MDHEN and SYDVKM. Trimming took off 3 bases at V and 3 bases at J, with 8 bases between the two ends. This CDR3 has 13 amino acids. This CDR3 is CASSFGRDTEAFF. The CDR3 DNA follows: TGTGCCAGCAGTTTTGGCAGGGACACTGAAGCTTTCTTT.

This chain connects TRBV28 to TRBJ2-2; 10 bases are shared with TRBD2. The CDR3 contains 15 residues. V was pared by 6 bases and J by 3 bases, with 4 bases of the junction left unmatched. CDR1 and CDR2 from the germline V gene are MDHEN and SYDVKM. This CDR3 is CASSQTSGYTGELFF. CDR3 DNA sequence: TGTGCCAGCAGCCAGACTAGCGGGTACACCGGGGAGCTGTTTTTT.

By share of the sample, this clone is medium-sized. This CDR3 reads CASSARLAGAGEQFF. CDR3 sequence (DNA): TGTGCCAGCAGTGCCAGACTAGCGGGAGCAGGTGAGCAGTTCTTC. V is TRBV28 and J is TRBJ2-1; 12 bases are shared with TRBD2. Germline V lookup: CDR1 MDHEN, CDR2 SYDVKM. This CDR3 is built from 15 residues. V gave up 5 bases and J gave up 9 bases; unmatched junction bases: 8. The variable domain in full, completed from reference TRBV28 and TRBJ2-1, reads DVKVTQSSRYLVKRTGEKVFLECVQDMDHENMFWYRQDPGLGLRLIYFSYDVKMKEKGDIPEGYSVSREKKERFSLILESASTNQTSMYLCASSARLAGAGEQFFGPGTRLTVL.

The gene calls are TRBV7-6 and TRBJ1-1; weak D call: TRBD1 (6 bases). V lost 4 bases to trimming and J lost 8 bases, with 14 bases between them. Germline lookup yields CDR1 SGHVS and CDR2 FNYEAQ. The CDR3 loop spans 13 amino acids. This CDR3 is CASSSVAGTEAFF. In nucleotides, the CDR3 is TGTGCCAGCAGCTCCGTTGCCGGGACAGAAGCTTTCTTT.

The CDR3 DNA follows: TGTGCCAGCAGCCCAGACAGCGCCCCTGATGCCCAGCATTTT. Translation: CASSPDSAPDAQHF. The rearrangement links TRBV7-9 to TRBJ1-5; weak D call: TRBD1 (5 bases). V was pared by 5 bases and J by 11 bases, with 19 bases between. The germline V gene encodes CDR1 SEHNR and CDR2 FQNEAQ (reference sequence). This CDR3 contains 14 residues.

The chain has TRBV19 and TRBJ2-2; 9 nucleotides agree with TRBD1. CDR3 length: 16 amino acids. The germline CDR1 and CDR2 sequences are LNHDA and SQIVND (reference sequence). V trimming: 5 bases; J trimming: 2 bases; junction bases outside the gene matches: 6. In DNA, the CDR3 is TGTGCCAGTAGTGCACAGGGGGCGGTTAACACCGGGGAGCTGTTTTTT. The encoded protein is CASSAQGAVNTGELFF.

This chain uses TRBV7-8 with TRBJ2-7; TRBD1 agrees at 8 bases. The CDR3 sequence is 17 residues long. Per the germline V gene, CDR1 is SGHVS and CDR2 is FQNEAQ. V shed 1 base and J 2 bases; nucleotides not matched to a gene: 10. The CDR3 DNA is TGTGCCAGCAGCTTAGTTTTCGTGCAGGGGGCACCCTACGAGCAGTACGTC. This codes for CASSLVFVQGAPYEQYV.

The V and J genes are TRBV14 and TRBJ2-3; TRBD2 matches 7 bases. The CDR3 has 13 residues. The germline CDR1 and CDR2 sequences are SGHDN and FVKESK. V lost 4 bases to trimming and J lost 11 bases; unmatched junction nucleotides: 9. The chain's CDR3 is CASSPGGGRGQYF. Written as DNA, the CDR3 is TGTGCCAGCAGCCCCGGAGGCGGGAGAGGGCAGTATTTT.

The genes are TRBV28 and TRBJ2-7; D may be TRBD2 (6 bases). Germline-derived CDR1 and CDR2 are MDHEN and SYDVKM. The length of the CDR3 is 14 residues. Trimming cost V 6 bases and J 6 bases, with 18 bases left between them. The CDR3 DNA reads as TGTGCCAGCAGCTCCGGGAGCACCCCTCGCGAGCAGTACGTC. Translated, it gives CASSSGSTPREQYV.

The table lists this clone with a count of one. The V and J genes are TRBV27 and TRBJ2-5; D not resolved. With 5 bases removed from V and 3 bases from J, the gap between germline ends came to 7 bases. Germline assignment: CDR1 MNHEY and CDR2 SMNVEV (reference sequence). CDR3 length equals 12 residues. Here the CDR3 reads CASSLNKETQYF. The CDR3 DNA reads TGTGCCAGCAGTCTAAATAAAGAGACCCAGTACTTC.

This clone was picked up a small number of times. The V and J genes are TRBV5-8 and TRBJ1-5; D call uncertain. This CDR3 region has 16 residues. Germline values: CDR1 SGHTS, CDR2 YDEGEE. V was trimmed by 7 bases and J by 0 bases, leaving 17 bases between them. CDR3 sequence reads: CASLYVGGNSNQPQHF. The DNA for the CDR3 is TGTGCCAGCCTATACGTCGGCGGAAATAGCAATCAGCCCCAGCATTTT.

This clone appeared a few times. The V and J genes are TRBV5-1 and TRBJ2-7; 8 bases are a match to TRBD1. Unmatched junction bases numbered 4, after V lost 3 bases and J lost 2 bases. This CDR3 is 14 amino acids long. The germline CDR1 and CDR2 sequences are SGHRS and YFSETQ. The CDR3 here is CASSSGQGPYEQYF. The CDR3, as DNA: TGCGCCAGCAGCTCAGGACAGGGTCCCTACGAGCAGTACTTC.

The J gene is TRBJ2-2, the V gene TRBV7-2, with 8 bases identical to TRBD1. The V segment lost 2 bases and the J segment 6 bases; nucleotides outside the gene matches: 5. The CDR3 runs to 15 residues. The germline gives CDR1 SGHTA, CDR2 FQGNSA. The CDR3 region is CASSLWTGIAGELFF. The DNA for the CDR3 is TGTGCCAGCAGCTTATGGACAGGGATAGCCGGGGAGCTGTTTTTT.

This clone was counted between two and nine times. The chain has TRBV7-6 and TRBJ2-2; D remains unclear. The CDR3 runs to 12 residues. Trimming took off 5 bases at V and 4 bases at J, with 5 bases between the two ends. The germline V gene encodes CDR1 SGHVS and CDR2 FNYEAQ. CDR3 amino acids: CASSPFTGELFF. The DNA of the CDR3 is TGTGCCAGCAGCCCCTTCACCGGGGAGCTGTTTTTT.